This T cell receptor (beta chain) derives from a study of response to subunit inactivated influenza vaccine. General study points: Each seasonal flu vaccination may recruit only limited new T cells, authors suggested.

As concerns this clonotype: Its specificity is not known. Just one base apart from a much larger clone, this may be a read error.

A single record per CDR3 protein comes from TCRdb applying MiXCR to the RT-PCR reads. The table records 600,000 to 850,000 distinct CDR3 sequences, about 15% of them present only once. The receptor was isolated from a man aged 50-59 years who received an inactivated influenza vaccine. The sample consisted of PBMCs from blood, taken 14 to 15 days before vaccination.

DNA for the CDR3: TGCAGTGCTAGCGTAGCAGATACGCAGTATTTT. It yields the protein CSASVADTQYF. The rearrangement joins TRBV20-1 to TRBJ2-3; no definite D call. The ends were cut back, 3 bases at V and 4 bases at J, with 5 bases in the middle. The germline CDR1 and CDR2 sequences are DFQATT and SNEGSKA (reference sequence). The CDR3 has 11 residues.